This TCR beta chain comes out of a study of memory CD4+ T cells and cytomegalovirus serostatus. TCRdb's copy holds only in-frame clones and misses some; the assay was immunoSEQ multiplex PCR. The sample has about 75,000 clones, roughly 78% seen once. This CDR3 is 8 amino acids long. The V and J ends lost 7 bases and 12 bases respectively, with 6 bases between them. The sort gate was single viable CD3+CD4+CD8-CD45RO+ cells for memory CD4+ T cells. The chain couples TRBV23-1 to TRBJ1-2; D gene ambiguous. TRBV23-1 is an open reading frame, and its role is uncertain. This receptor was obtained from an adult in good health and CMV-seropositive. Material for sequencing was memory CD4+ T cells from blood. The CDR3 DNA is TGCGCCAGCACCCAACACACCTTC. Its translation is CASTQHTF.